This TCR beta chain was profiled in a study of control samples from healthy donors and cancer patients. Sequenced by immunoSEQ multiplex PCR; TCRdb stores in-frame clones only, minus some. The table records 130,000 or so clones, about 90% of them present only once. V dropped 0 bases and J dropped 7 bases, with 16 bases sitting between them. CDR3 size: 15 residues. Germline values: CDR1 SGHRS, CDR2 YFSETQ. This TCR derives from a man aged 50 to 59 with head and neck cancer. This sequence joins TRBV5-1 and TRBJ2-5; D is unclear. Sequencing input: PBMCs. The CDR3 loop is CASSLVPEPLGTQYF. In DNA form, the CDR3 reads TGCGCCAGCAGCTTGGTCCCCGAGCCGCTCGGGACCCAGTACTTC.